The 5 T cell receptor beta chains presented below share a single source sample, sequenced in a study of CD8+CD57+ T cells in acquired aplastic anemia. The use of genomic DNA as template underpinned the TCR beta VDJ and CDR3 profiling. TCRdb analysed the reads with MiXCR anew, one entry per CDR3 protein. The sample records roughly 240,000 distinct CDR3 sequences, around half being singletons. Sequenced patients had shown CD8+CD57+ cell expansion by flow cytometry. Sequencing was done on a sample of sorted CD4+, CD8+, or CD8+CD57+ T cells (not recorded which) from PBMCs. These receptors were taken from a human donor with aplastic anemia.

The V call is TRBV25-1, the J call TRBJ2-7; TRBD1 or TRBD2 may be the D gene (5 bases each). Germline loops: CDR1 MGHDK, CDR2 SYGVNS. V was shortened by 7 bases and J by 2 bases, with 21 bases between the two germline ends. The CDR3 covers 16 residues. The CDR3 DNA reads TGTGCCAGCACCTCTAGCTTGGGGGACCTCACCTACGAGCAGTACTTC. Translation gives CASTSSLGDLTYEQYF.

This clonotype was seen at least ten times. The V and J genes are TRBV9 and TRBJ2-7; 14 nucleotides match TRBD2. J lost 5 bases, V lost 0 bases, and 7 bases had no gene match. Germline CDR1 SGDLS, CDR2 YYNGEE. This CDR3 spans 17 amino acids. The CDR3, as DNA: TGTGCCAGCAGCGTAGCGAGACTAGCGGGAGGGCCGGACGAGCAGTACTTC. This sequence encodes CASSVARLAGGPDEQYF.

This sequence joins TRBV7-8 and TRBJ1-2; D is uncertain. The CDR3 is made up of 14 amino acids. Germline CDR1 reads SGHVS; CDR2 reads FQNEAQ. Trimming removed 0 bases from V and 3 bases from J, with 8 bases in between. In nucleotides, the CDR3 is TGTGCCAGCAGCTTAGCGGGGAGGGACTATGGCTACACCTTC. Protein sequence: CASSLAGRDYGYTF. The complete variable domain, with remaining parts taken from reference TRBV7-8 and TRBJ1-2, reads GAGVSQSPRYKVAKRGQDVALRCDPISGHVSLFWYQQALGQGPEFLTYFQNEAQLDKSGLPSDRFFAERPEGSVSTLKIQRTQQEDSAVYLCASSLAGRDYGYTFGSGTRLTVV.

This clonotype has a count of ten or more. V and J are TRBV20-1 and TRBJ2-3; 14 bases agree with TRBD2. The CDR3 runs to 17 residues. The germline V gene encodes CDR1 DFQATT and CDR2 SNEGSKA (reference sequence). V dropped 0 bases and J dropped 5; count of bases not matched to a gene: 7. CDR3 nucleotide sequence: TGCAGTGCTAGAGATTGGACTAGCGGGGGGCATGAAGATACGCAGTATTTT. Its translation: CSARDWTSGGHEDTQYF.

About this clonotype itself: Since a much larger clone is just one base distant, this may be a read error. V gene TRBV7-9 combines with J gene TRBJ2-7; 12 bases match TRBD1. Germline V CDR1 and CDR2: SEHNR, FQNEAQ (reference sequence). The CDR3 runs to 14 residues. After removal of 5 bases from V and 3 bases from J, the junction contained 2 bases not matched to a gene. The CDR3 sequence is CASSGDRGLYEQYF. The CDR3, as DNA: TGTGCCAGCAGCGGGGACAGGGGGCTCTACGAGCAGTACTTC.